This passage covers 26 T cell receptor beta chains from one sample sequenced in a study of human T cells and chemical hapten exposure (dated by TCRdb to about 2021). Receptors were amplified or captured by RACE. The instrument was a NextSeq 500. The public reads were quality trimmed at Q25 with fastp and then assembled into clones with MiXCR by TCRdb, keeping productive beta chains. Rows with a matching CDR3 protein are joined into one entry that keeps the most common DNA and genes. The sample yields tens of thousands of distinct CDR3 sequences; 10% to 11% were counted once. The biggest ten clones account for approximately 4.7% of the sample. The time point tag for this specimen amounts to: pre-sensitization, week 0. The treatment or condition tag for this specimen amounts to: therapeutic diphenylcyclopropenone sensitization with weekly scalp DPC. The specimen comprised whole blood, sampled in connection with sensitization to the hapten diphenylcyclopropenone (DPC). These TCRs come from a woman aged 45-65 years with alopecia areata. Some clones in this sample may be carry-over from other donors' samples.

This clonotype was recorded at least ten times. The chain links TRBV3-1 to TRBJ2-7; D is ambiguous. The germline V gene has CDR1 LGHDT and CDR2 YNNKEL (reference sequence). Trimming pared 1 base from V and 3 bases from J, leaving 16 bases between. The CDR3 is 16 amino acids. The CDR3 region has the DNA TGTGCCAGCAGCCAAGCCTTCCCGAAACTCCTCTACGAGCAGTACTTC. Translating it yields CASSQAFPKLLYEQYF.

This clonotype was recorded a few times. The chain couples TRBV11-2 to TRBJ2-3; TRBD2 is a possible D gene (5 bases). The germline V gene has CDR1 SGHAT and CDR2 FQNNGV. This CDR3 region has 14 residues. V dropped 5 bases and J dropped 2 bases, with 11 bases sitting between them. This CDR3 is CASSPGIFTDTQYF. The CDR3 DNA is TGTGCCAGCAGCCCCGGGATCTTCACAGATACGCAGTATTTT. Drawing the rest from reference TRBV11-2 and TRBJ2-3, the complete variable domain is EAGVAQSPRYKIIEKRQSVAFWCNPISGHATLYWYQQILGQGPKLLIQFQNNGVVDDSQLPKDRFSAERLKGVDSTLKIQPAKLEDSAVYLCASSPGIFTDTQYFGPGTRLTVL.

This clonotype showed up just a few times. V usage is TRBV9 and J usage is TRBJ1-1; no clear D. Trimming took 4 bases from V and 0 from J, leaving 7 bases between them. The CDR3 runs to 13 residues. Germline V gene data show CDR1 as SGDLS and CDR2 as YYNGEE. The CDR3 DNA sequence: TGTGCCAGCAGCTCTATGATGAACACTGAAGCTTTCTTT. Its translation: CASSSMMNTEAFF.

This clonotype was observed at least ten times. The chain joins TRBV29-1 to TRBJ1-4; tentative D call: TRBD1 (6 bases). Trimming pared 0 bases from V and 8 bases from J, leaving 13 bases between. This CDR3 is built from 14 residues. Germline assignment: CDR1 SQVTM and CDR2 ANQGSEA. CDR3 loop: CSVEDAGGGEKLFF. In nucleotides, the CDR3 is TGCAGCGTTGAAGATGCAGGAGGGGGAGAAAAACTGTTTTTT.

This clonotype turned up a few times. The chain uses TRBV29-1 and TRBJ1-1; D remains ambiguous. CDR1 is SQVTM and CDR2 is ANQGSEA in the germline V gene. Between the trimmed V and J ends, which lost 3 bases and 0 bases, there was a span of 5 bases. The length of the CDR3 is 12 residues. For the CDR3, the DNA is TGCAGCGTTGACCGCGTGAACACTGAAGCTTTCTTT. Translated: CSVDRVNTEAFF.

CDR3 loop: CASSLLFRGGEETQYF. CDR3 bases: TGTGCCAGCAGTCTCCTCTTTCGGGGCGGAGAAGAGACCCAGTACTTC. V is TRBV6-5 and J is TRBJ2-5; D tentatively reads TRBD1 or TRBD2 (5 bases each). Germline CDR1 is MNHEY and CDR2 is SVGAGI. The CDR3 runs to 16 residues. V was clipped by 5 bases and J by 3 bases, with 19 bases between them.

The V call is TRBV28, the J call TRBJ1-4; TRBD1 matches 10 bases. The V gene end was trimmed by 5 bases and the J gene end by 3 bases; junction bases not matched to a gene: 9. CDR3 length: 17 amino acids. Germline V gives CDR1 MDHEN, CDR2 SYDVKM. CDR3 loop: CASSVPGQGLANEKLFF. The CDR3 nucleotides read TGTGCCAGCAGTGTCCCGGGACAGGGGTTGGCTAATGAAAAACTGTTTTTT.

This clonotype has just a few counts. The rearrangement uses TRBV15 and TRBJ1-1; 10 nucleotides match TRBD1. The CDR3 is 15 residues long. From germline, CDR1 is LNHNV and CDR2 YYDKDF (reference sequence). The ends lost 2 bases at V and 6 bases at J; junction bases unmatched: 6. CDR3 nucleotides: TGTGCCACCAGCAGACAGACAGGGGGCAGATCTGAAGCTTTCTTT. Translation: CATSRQTGGRSEAFF.

This clonotype was seen only once. Given a much more abundant clone one base away, this may be a read error. The chain employs TRBV7-2 and TRBJ1-3, with D perhaps TRBD1 (6 bases). The CDR3 length is 14 residues. Germline assignment: CDR1 SGHTA and CDR2 FQGNSA. CDR3 sequence: CASSLARGGNTMYF. In DNA form, the CDR3 reads TGTGCCAGCAGCTTAGCGAGAGGGGGAAACACCATGTATTTT.

This chain joins TRBV7-9 and TRBJ1-3; D not resolved. Trimming took 5 bases from V and 0 from J, leaving 8 bases between them. This CDR3 contains 14 residues. The germline V gene has CDR1 SEHNR and CDR2 FQNEAQ (reference sequence). CDR3 in amino acids: CASSPGYSGNTIYF. The CDR3 nucleotides are TGTGCCAGCAGCCCTGGCTACTCTGGAAACACCATATATTTT.

This clonotype was seen at least ten times. This chain connects TRBV6-5 to TRBJ2-5; D is unresolved. Looked up from germline, CDR1 is MNHEY and CDR2 is SVGAGI. The CDR3 is 14 residues long. Trimming left V 5 bases short and J 4 bases short, with 14 bases between. The CDR3 loop reads CASSLTLLGETQYF. The CDR3 DNA is TGTGCCAGCAGTCTGACGCTCCTCGGAGAGACCCAGTACTTC.

This clonotype was observed many times. This rearrangement joins TRBV10-2 to TRBJ2-2; 7 positions match TRBD1. Germline CDR1 and CDR2: WSHSY and SAAADI. The CDR3 spans 14 residues. Trimming cost V 6 bases and J 4 bases; bases outside gene matches: 5. The CDR3 DNA sequence: TGCGCCAGCAGGGAAGACAGGGTCACCGGGGAGCTGTTTTTT. Translation: CASREDRVTGELFF.

This clonotype was observed a handful of times. The chain is built from TRBV19 and TRBJ2-3; the match to TRBD2 covers 9 bases. The junction had 6 bases not matched to a gene; V was cut back by 0 bases and J by 8 bases. Germline assignment: CDR1 LNHDA and CDR2 SQIVND (reference sequence). CDR3 length: 15 residues. The CDR3: CASSIEGGGGVTQYF. In nucleotides, the CDR3 is TGTGCCAGTAGTATAGAAGGCGGGGGGGGAGTTACGCAGTATTTT.

This clonotype was counted ten times or more. The V and J genes are TRBV7-6 and TRBJ2-7; possibly TRBD1 for D (6 bases). V lost 2 bases and J 3 bases, leaving 11 bases between the germline ends. Germline V gene data show CDR1 as SGHVS and CDR2 as FNYEAQ. The CDR3 is made up of 14 amino acids. CDR3 residues: CASSLLGDNYEQYF. CDR3 sequence (DNA): TGTGCCAGCAGCTTATTGGGGGACAACTACGAGCAGTACTTC.

This clonotype came up a few times. The genes are TRBV15 and TRBJ2-2; D gene ambiguous. The V and J ends lost 0 bases and 0 bases respectively, with 5 bases between them. Germline-derived CDR1 and CDR2 are LNHNV and YYDKDF (reference sequence). The CDR3 is 15 amino acids. The CDR3: CATSRDPTNTGELFF. The DNA of the CDR3 is TGTGCCACCAGCAGAGATCCTACGAACACCGGGGAGCTGTTTTTT.

This clonotype was recorded at least ten times. The rearrangement uses TRBV18 and TRBJ1-2, with 7 bases lining up with TRBD1. V was clipped by 5 bases and J by 2 bases; unmatched bases: 2. Germline V lookup: CDR1 KGHSH, CDR2 LQKENI. This CDR3 has 13 amino acids. CDR3 loop: CASSGGQNYGYTF. CDR3 nucleotides: TGTGCCAGCTCAGGGGGACAGAACTATGGCTACACCTTC.

This clonotype turned up a few times. The chain joins TRBV29-1 to TRBJ2-2, with TRBD1 as a possible D gene (7 bases). The germline V and J ends were trimmed by 3 bases and 7 bases, with 12 bases remaining between them. Germline lookup yields CDR1 SQVTM and CDR2 ANQGSEA. The CDR3 is 13 residues long. This CDR3 reads CSVETGTGGELFF. The CDR3 DNA follows: TGCAGCGTTGAGACAGGGACTGGCGGGGAGCTGTTTTTT.

This clonotype was recorded at least ten times. The V call is TRBV28, the J call TRBJ1-5, with D maybe TRBD1 (5 bases). This CDR3 has 13 amino acids. V was trimmed by 7 bases and J by 7 bases, leaving 14 bases between them. Germline V gene data show CDR1 as MDHEN and CDR2 as SYDVKM. The CDR3 bases are TGTGCCAGCAAGGGGACTAGGAGACAGCCCCAGCATTTT. Translating gives CASKGTRRQPQHF. The whole variable domain, filled in from reference TRBV28 and TRBJ1-5, reads DVKVTQSSRYLVKRTGEKVFLECVQDMDHENMFWYRQDPGLGLRLIYFSYDVKMKEKGDIPEGYSVSREKKERFSLILESASTNQTSMYLCASKGTRRQPQHFGDGTRLSIL.

This clonotype was picked up a small number of times. The rearrangement uses TRBV7-2 and TRBJ2-1, with D uncertain. This CDR3 is 12 amino acids long. Trimming pared 1 base from V and 9 bases from J, leaving 7 bases between. Germline CDR1 SGHTA, CDR2 FQGNSA. CDR3 residues: CASSLDLIEQFF. The CDR3 DNA reads as TGTGCCAGCAGCTTAGACTTGATTGAGCAGTTCTTC.

This clonotype was observed many times. The V and J genes are TRBV29-1 and TRBJ1-5, with 9 nucleotides matching TRBD1. The ends lost 4 bases at V and 0 bases at J; junction bases unmatched: 7. The CDR3 covers 16 residues. Germline V lookup: CDR1 SQVTM, CDR2 ANQGSEA. CDR3 bases: TGCAGCGTTGTAGGGACAGGGAGTAATAGCAATCAGCCCCAGCATTTT. This gives the protein CSVVGTGSNSNQPQHF.

This clonotype appeared many times. The CDR3 bases are TGTGCCAGCACCGCGTTGAACAGGGGCTTTAACACTGAAGCTTTCTTT. Translating gives CASTALNRGFNTEAFF. V and J are TRBV7-9 and TRBJ1-1; 7 bases line up with TRBD1. The junction had 13 bases not matched to a gene; V was cut back by 7 bases and J by 2 bases. In germline, CDR1 is SEHNR, CDR2 FQNEAQ (reference sequence). The CDR3 consists of 16 residues.

The V gene is TRBV29-1, the J gene TRBJ2-3; maybe TRBD2 (5 bases). The CDR3 runs to 14 residues. V was clipped by 7 bases and J by 1 base, with 15 bases between them. Germline CDR1 is SQVTM and CDR2 is ANQGSEA. CDR3 nucleotide sequence: TGCAGCGCCCGAGCGGACCCCCGCACAGATACGCAGTATTTT. Its protein product is CSARADPRTDTQYF.

Only a few counts were recorded for this clonotype. The CDR3 sequence: CASSFQGIADTQYF. In nucleotides, the CDR3 is TGCGCCAGCAGCTTCCAGGGGATCGCAGATACGCAGTATTTT. The chain uses TRBV5-1 and TRBJ2-3; D possibly corresponds to TRBD1 (6 bases). Germline values: CDR1 SGHRS, CDR2 YFSETQ. The CDR3 extends over 14 amino acids. Deletions cut 2 bases from V and 4 bases from J, with 11 bases between.

Only a few counts were recorded for this clonotype. V and J are TRBV29-1 and TRBJ1-2, with D maybe TRBD1 (6 bases). This CDR3 has 13 amino acids. In germline, CDR1 is SQVTM, CDR2 ANQGSEA. V lost 2 bases and J 4 bases, leaving 11 bases between the germline ends. CDR3 sequence reads: CSVEPRGVYGYTF. CDR3 coding DNA: TGCAGCGTTGAACCGAGGGGGGTCTATGGCTACACCTTC.

The V call is TRBV10-3, the J call TRBJ2-1, with no clear D. The CDR3 runs to 11 residues. Trimming took off 10 bases at V and 10 bases at J, with 14 bases between the two ends. CDR1 ENHRY and CDR2 SYGVKD come from the germline V gene. CDR3 amino acids: CATGLGDEQFF. The CDR3 DNA reads TGTGCCACCGGCCTCGGAGACGAGCAGTTCTTC.

This clonotype was detected ten times or more. In DNA, the CDR3 is TGTGCCAGCAGCTTAGTTTCAGGGGGGACCTCTGGGGCCAACGTCCTGACTTTC. Its translation is CASSLVSGGTSGANVLTF. The J gene is TRBJ2-6, the V gene TRBV7-2, with D possibly matching TRBD1 (7 bases). With 1 base removed from V and 0 bases from J, the gap between germline ends came to 13 bases. Germline V gives CDR1 SGHTA, CDR2 FQGNSA. The CDR3 runs 18 residues.